Below are 17 T cell receptor beta chains sequenced from a single sample in a study of T cell clonotyping in hematopoietic cell transplantation. Time point reported: recipient sample about 28 days before transplant, after cytoreduction. Assay: immunoSEQ multiplex PCR; the TCRdb copy retains only in-frame clones and omits some. The top ten clones hold around 1.5% of a sample with under 45,000 clones, 90% to 95% of them seen once. This material consisted of peripheral blood mononuclear cells, taken before stem cell transplant. These receptors came from a middle-aged man with chronic myeloid leukemia. Some clones in this sample may be carry-over from other donors' samples.

The J gene is TRBJ1-4, the V gene TRBV5-1; D gene ambiguous. Germline V gene sequence: CDR1 SGHRS, CDR2 YFSETQ. The V gene lost 4 bases and the J gene lost 5 bases, with 18 bases spanning the gap. CDR3 length: 16 residues. CDR3 sequence: CASSRAGGSLNEKLFF. CDR3 bases: TGCGCCAGCAGCCGGGCGGGTGGTAGCCTAAATGAAAAACTGTTTTTT. Supplemented by reference TRBV5-1 and TRBJ1-4, the full variable domain reads KAGVTQTPRYLIKTRGQQVTLSCSPISGHRSVSWYQQTPGQGLQFLFEYFSETQRNKGNFPGRFSGRQFSNSRSEMNVSTLELGDSALYLCASSRAGGSLNEKLFFGSGTQLSVL.

The chain uses TRBV28 and TRBJ1-1, with TRBD1 identical over 7 bases. V trimming: 8 bases; J trimming: 7 bases; junction bases outside the gene matches: 7. The CDR3 loop spans 12 amino acids. The germline CDR1 and CDR2 sequences are MDHEN and SYDVKM. DNA of the CDR3: TGTGCCAGCGTGGGACAGTTGATTGAAGCTTTCTTT. Residues: CASVGQLIEAFF. Together with reference TRBV28 and TRBJ1-1, the CDR3 gives the full variable domain: DVKVTQSSRYLVKRTGEKVFLECVQDMDHENMFWYRQDPGLGLRLIYFSYDVKMKEKGDIPEGYSVSREKKERFSLILESASTNQTSMYLCASVGQLIEAFFGQGTRLTVV.

The CDR3 is CASSLEDSPLHF. The CDR3 region has the DNA TGTGCCAGCAGCTTAGAGGATTCACCCCTCCACTTT. The chain is built from TRBV7-9 and TRBJ1-6; D is ambiguous. Trimming removed 1 base at V and 8 bases at J, with 3 bases between. CDR1 and CDR2 (germline): SEHNR, FQNEAQ (reference sequence). CDR3 length: 12 amino acids.

Worth noting for this clone: At one end the junction does not follow the germline gene, possibly because of a read error. The chain has TRBV7-7 and TRBJ2-5, with 11 bases fitting TRBD2. CDR1 SSHAT and CDR2 FNYEAQ come from the germline V gene (reference sequence). CDR3 size: 16 residues. The CDR3 DNA reads as TGTGCTAGCAGCCCCTCTAGCGGGGGGTTCTCGGGGACCCAGTACTTC. This gives the protein CASSPSSGGFSGTQYF.

V is TRBV5-5 and J is TRBJ2-7, with TRBD1 matching 7 bases. V was clipped by 1 base and J by 6 bases; unmatched bases: 7. In germline, CDR1 is SGHKS, CDR2 YYEKEE (reference sequence). This CDR3 comprises 14 residues. The CDR3 loop reads CASSLLRGLGEQYF. The CDR3 DNA follows: TGTGCCAGCAGCTTGTTGAGGGGGCTGGGCGAGCAGTACTTC.

A few counts support this clone. The V gene is TRBV6-1, the J gene TRBJ1-1; unclear D gene. Deletions cut 6 bases from V and 3 bases from J, with 11 bases between. CDR3 length: 13 residues. Germline CDR1 is MNHNS and CDR2 is SASEGT. The CDR3 DNA sequence: TGTGCCAGCAGGATAACAGAGGACACTGAAGCTTTCTTT. It yields the protein CASRITEDTEAFF.

The CDR3 protein is CASSYLARQHTGELFF. CDR3 sequence (DNA): TGTGCCAGCAGTTACCTCGCGAGACAGCACACCGGGGAGCTGTTTTTT. V gene TRBV6-5 combines with J gene TRBJ2-2; D possibly corresponds to TRBD1 (5 bases). This CDR3 is 16 amino acids long. In germline, CDR1 is MNHEY, CDR2 SVGAGI. V was clipped by 2 bases and J by 3 bases, with 13 bases between them.

This rearrangement joins TRBV28 to TRBJ2-7; 8 positions match TRBD1. The CDR3 runs to 17 residues. Trimming removed 6 bases from V and 1 base from J; junction bases left unmatched: 14. The germline CDR1 and CDR2 sequences are MDHEN and SYDVKM. As DNA, the CDR3 is TGTGCCAGCAGCCAACCAACAGGGGGTTTTTGGTCCTACGAGCAGTACTTC. Translated, it gives CASSQPTGGFWSYEQYF. The full variable domain, in which reference TRBV28 and TRBJ2-7 provide the parts outside the CDR3, is DVKVTQSSRYLVKRTGEKVFLECVQDMDHENMFWYRQDPGLGLRLIYFSYDVKMKEKGDIPEGYSVSREKKERFSLILESASTNQTSMYLCASSQPTGGFWSYEQYFGPGTRLTVT.

Comment on this clone: The sample contains more than one DNA sequence encoding this CDR3. This chain links TRBV7-6 with TRBJ1-2; weak D call: TRBD1 (5 bases). The CDR3 length is 13 residues. Between the trimmed V and J ends, which lost 1 base and 7 bases, there was a span of 10 bases. CDR1 SGHVS and CDR2 FNYEAQ come from the germline V gene. The CDR3 protein is CASSLGAGVGYTF. The CDR3 DNA is TGTGCCAGCAGCTTAGGGGCGGGGGTTGGCTACACCTTC.

The V and J genes are TRBV7-8 and TRBJ1-6, with 9 bases identical to TRBD1. The CDR3 extends over 20 amino acids. Germline lookup yields CDR1 SGHVS and CDR2 FQNEAQ. J lost 0 bases, V lost 5 bases, and 14 bases had no gene match. The CDR3 reads CASSDTGQGPFSSYNSPLHF. The DNA of the CDR3 is TGTGCCAGCAGCGATACTGGACAGGGGCCCTTTAGCTCCTATAATTCACCCCTCCACTTT.

The rearrangement links TRBV19 to TRBJ1-2; perhaps TRBD1 as D (5 bases). Trimming took off 2 bases at V and 2 bases at J, with 9 bases between the two ends. Germline lookup yields CDR1 LNHDA and CDR2 SQIVND (reference sequence). The CDR3 covers 14 residues. Here the CDR3 reads CASSISGSNYGYTF. The CDR3 DNA reads TGTGCCAGTAGTATATCAGGGAGCAACTATGGCTACACCTTC.

This clone has just one count. J is TRBJ2-2 and V is TRBV29-1; the D is unclear. Germline values: CDR1 SQVTM, CDR2 ANQGSEA. This CDR3 region has 14 residues. Trimming stripped 5 bases from V and 1 base from J, with 11 bases between. CDR3 in amino acids: CSVKPPVNTGELFF. For the CDR3, the DNA is TGCAGCGTTAAACCCCCGGTGAACACCGGGGAGCTGTTTTTT.

This rearrangement joins TRBV4-1 to TRBJ1-5, with D unresolved. The CDR3 runs to 12 residues. Germline V gene data show CDR1 as MGHRA and CDR2 as YSYEKL. Between the trimmed V and J ends, which lost 3 bases and 4 bases, there was a span of 4 bases. The CDR3 protein is CASSQINQPQHF. The CDR3 DNA reads as TGCGCCAGCAGCCAGATAAATCAGCCCCAGCATTTT.

This chain connects TRBV6-1 to TRBJ2-7, with D hard to call. The CDR3 is 15 amino acids. CDR1 and CDR2 (germline): MNHNS, SASEGT. Trimming cost V 2 bases and J 0 bases, with 11 bases left between them. CDR3 loop: CASSERQRSSYEQYF. CDR3 sequence (DNA): TGTGCCAGCAGTGAACGCCAGAGAAGCTCCTACGAGCAGTACTTC.

This clone was seen once. The V call is TRBV9, the J call TRBJ2-1; weak D call: TRBD1 (6 bases). The CDR3 runs to 12 residues. Trimming left V 3 bases short and J 7 bases short, with 8 bases between. Looked up from germline, CDR1 is SGDLS and CDR2 is YYNGEE. The CDR3 region is CASSGQANEQFF. CDR3 nucleotide sequence: TGTGCCAGCAGCGGACAGGCTAATGAGCAGTTCTTC.

V is TRBV5-5 and J is TRBJ1-5; weak D call: TRBD1 (5 bases). Trimming shortened V by 2 bases and J by 2 bases, and 8 bases separated the two germline ends. The CDR3 spans 14 residues. Germline CDR1 reads SGHKS; CDR2 reads YYEKEE (reference sequence). The CDR3 DNA reads TGTGCCAGCAGCTTAGGAGGGGGCAATCAGCCCCAGCATTTT. It is translated as CASSLGGGNQPQHF.

The chain uses TRBV5-1 and TRBJ1-3; weak D call: TRBD1 (5 bases). The CDR3 loop spans 17 amino acids. The germline V gene has CDR1 SGHRS and CDR2 YFSETQ. Trimming shortened V by 0 bases and J by 4 bases, and 17 bases separated the two germline ends. CDR3 sequence: CASSLEGGASSGNTIYF. In DNA form, the CDR3 reads TGCGCCAGCAGCTTGGAAGGTGGGGCATCGTCCGGAAACACCATATATTTT.